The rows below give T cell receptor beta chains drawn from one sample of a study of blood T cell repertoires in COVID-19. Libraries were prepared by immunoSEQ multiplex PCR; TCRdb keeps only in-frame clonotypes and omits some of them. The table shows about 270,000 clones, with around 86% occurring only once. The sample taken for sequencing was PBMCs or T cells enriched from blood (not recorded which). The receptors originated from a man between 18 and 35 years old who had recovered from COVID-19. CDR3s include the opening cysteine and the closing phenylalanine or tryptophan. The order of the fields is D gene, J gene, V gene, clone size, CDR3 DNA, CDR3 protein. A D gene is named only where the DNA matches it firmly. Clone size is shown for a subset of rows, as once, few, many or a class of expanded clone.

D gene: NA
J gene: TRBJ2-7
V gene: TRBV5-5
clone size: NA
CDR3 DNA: TGTGCCAGCAGCGTCGACGGGGGCTACGAGCAGTACTTC
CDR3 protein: CASSVDGGYEQYF

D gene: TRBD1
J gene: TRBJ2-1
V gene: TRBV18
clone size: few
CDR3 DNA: TGTGCCAGCTCACCACGGGACAGGGCCTACAATGAGCAGTTCTTC
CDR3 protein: CASSPRDRAYNEQFF

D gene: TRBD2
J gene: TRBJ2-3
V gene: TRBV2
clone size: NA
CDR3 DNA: TGTGCCAGCTCGGGACTAGCACTCGCTGATACGCAGTATTTT
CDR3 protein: CASSGLALADTQYF

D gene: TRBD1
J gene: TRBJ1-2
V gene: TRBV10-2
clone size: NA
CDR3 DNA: TGCGCCAGCAGTGAGACAGGGGGTAACTATGGCTACACCTTC
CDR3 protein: CASSETGGNYGYTF

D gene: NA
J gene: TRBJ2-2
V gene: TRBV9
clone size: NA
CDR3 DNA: TGTGCCAGCAGCGTAATTACGGGCACCGGGGAGCTGTTTTTT
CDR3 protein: CASSVITGTGELFF

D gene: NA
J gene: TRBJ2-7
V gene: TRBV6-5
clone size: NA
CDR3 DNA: TGTGCCAGCAGAGGAGAAGTGACGGTCTACGAGCAGTACTTC
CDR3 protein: CASRGEVTVYEQYF

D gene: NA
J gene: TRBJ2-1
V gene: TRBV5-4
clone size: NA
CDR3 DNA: TGTGCCAGCAGCTTGGGCGGGTCGAGCAACAATGAGCAGTTCTTC
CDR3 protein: CASSLGGSSNNEQFF

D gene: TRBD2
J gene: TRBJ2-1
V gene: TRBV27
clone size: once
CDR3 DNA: TGTGCCAGCAGTTCGTTGTCTAGCGGGAGGTTGCTTGAGCAGTTCTTC
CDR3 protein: CASSSLSSGRLLEQFF

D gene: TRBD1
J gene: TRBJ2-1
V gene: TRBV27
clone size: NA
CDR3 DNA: TGTGCCAGCAGACCCATGACAGGGGGCATTGATGAGCAGTTCTTC
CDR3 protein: CASRPMTGGIDEQFF

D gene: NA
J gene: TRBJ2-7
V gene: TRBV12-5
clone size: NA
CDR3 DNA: TGTGCTAGTGGTAATGTTCGAGGACAGAGATTGAACGAGCAGTACTTC
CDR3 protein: CASGNVRGQRLNEQYF

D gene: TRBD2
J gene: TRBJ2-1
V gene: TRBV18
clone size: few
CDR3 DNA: TGTGCCAGCTCACCACCGGGGGGGACCCGACACAATGAGCAGTTCTTC
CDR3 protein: CASSPPGGTRHNEQFF

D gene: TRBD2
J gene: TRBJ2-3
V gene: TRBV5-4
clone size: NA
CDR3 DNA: TGTGCCAGCAGTCCTAGCGGGAGGTTCACAGATACGCAGTATTTT
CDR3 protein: CASSPSGRFTDTQYF

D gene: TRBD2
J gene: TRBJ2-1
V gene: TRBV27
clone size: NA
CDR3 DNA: TGTGCCAGCAGTTCCGGGACTAGAGAGGTATACAATGAGCAGTTCTTC
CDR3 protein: CASSSGTREVYNEQFF

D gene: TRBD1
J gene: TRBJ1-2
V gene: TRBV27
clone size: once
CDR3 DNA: TGTGCCAGCAAGTCCGGGACAGGGAACTATGGCTACACCTTC
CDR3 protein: CASKSGTGNYGYTF

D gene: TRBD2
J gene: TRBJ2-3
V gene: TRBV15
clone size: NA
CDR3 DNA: TGTGCCACCAGCAGAGGGGGTAGCGGGACAGATACGCAGTATTTT
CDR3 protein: CATSRGGSGTDTQYF

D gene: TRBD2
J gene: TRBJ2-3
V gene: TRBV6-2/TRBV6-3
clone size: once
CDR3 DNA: TGTGCCAGCAGTCGCACCGGGACTAGCGGGGGGGCCACAGATACGCAGTATTTT
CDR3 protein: CASSRTGTSGGATDTQYF

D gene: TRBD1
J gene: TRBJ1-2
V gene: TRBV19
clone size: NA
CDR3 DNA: TGTGCCAGTACCTCGGACAGGGGCTATGGCTACACCTTC
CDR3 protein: CASTSDRGYGYTF

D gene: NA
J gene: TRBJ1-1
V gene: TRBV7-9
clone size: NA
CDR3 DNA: TGTGCCAGCAGCCCGCAGACAAACACTGAAGCTTTCTTT
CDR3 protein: CASSPQTNTEAFF

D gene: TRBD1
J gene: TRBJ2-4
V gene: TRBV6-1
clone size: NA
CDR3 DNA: TGTGCCAGCAGTGAAGGCGGACAGGGGGCTTTCATTCAGTACTTC
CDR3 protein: CASSEGGQGAFIQYF

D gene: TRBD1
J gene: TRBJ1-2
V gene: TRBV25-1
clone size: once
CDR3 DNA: TGTGCCAGCAGTACAGGACAGGGCGGCTACACCTTC
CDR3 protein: CASSTGQGGYTF

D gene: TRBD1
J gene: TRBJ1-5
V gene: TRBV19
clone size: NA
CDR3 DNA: TGTGCCAGTAGTGACCAGGGGGTGGGCAATCAGCCCCAGCATTTT
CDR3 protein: CASSDQGVGNQPQHF

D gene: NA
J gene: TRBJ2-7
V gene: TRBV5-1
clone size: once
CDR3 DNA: TGCGCCAGCAGCCAGCAGCGGGCCGACTCCTACGAGCAGTACTTC
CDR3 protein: CASSQQRADSYEQYF

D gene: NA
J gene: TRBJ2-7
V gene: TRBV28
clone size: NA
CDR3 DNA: TGTGCCAGCAGTCCCAGCTCCTACGAGCAGTACTTC
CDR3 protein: CASSPSSYEQYF

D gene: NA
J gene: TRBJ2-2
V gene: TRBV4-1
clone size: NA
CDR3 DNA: TGCGCCAGCAGCCAAGATATTCCAGCGGACTACACCGGGGAGCTGTTTTTT
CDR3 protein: CASSQDIPADYTGELFF

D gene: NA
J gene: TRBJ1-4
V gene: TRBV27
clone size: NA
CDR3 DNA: TGTGCCAGCAGTTCTTCCCCGCTAGGTAATGAAAAACTGTTTTTT
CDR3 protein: CASSSSPLGNEKLFF

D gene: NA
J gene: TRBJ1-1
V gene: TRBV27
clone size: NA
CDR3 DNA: TGTGCCAGCAGTTTATCGCCGGTGAGGAACACTGAAGCTTTCTTT
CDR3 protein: CASSLSPVRNTEAFF

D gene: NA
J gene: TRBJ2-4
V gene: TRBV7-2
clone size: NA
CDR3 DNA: TGTGCCAGCAGCCTGGTTAGCGGCGTAGCCAAAAACATTCAGTACTTC
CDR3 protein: CASSLVSGVAKNIQYF

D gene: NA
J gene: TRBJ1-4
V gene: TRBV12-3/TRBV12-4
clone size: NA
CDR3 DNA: TGTGCCAGCAGTTTTGCGGGGCCACTGTTTTTT
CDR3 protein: CASSFAGPLFF

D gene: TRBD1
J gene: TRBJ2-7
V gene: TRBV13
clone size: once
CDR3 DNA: TGTGCCAGCAGCTGGGGGACAGGCAACTCCTACGAGCAGTACTTC
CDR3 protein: CASSWGTGNSYEQYF

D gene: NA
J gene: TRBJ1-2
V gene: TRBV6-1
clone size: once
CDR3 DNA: TGTGCCAGCAGTGAACGCTATGGCTACACCTTC
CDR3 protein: CASSERYGYTF

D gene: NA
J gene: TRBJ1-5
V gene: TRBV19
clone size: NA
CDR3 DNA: TGTGCCAGTAGTGGGCAGGGGAGGGAACCCCAGCATTTT
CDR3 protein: CASSGQGREPQHF

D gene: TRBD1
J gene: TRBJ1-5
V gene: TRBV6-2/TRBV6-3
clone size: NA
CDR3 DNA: TGTGCCAGCAGTAAGGGACAGATATATAGCAATCAGCCCCAGCATTTT
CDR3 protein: CASSKGQIYSNQPQHF

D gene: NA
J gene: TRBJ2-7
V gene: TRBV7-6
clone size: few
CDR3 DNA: TGTGCCAGCAGCTTAGGAGCACCTCCAAGCTCCTACGAGCAGTACTTC
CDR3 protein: CASSLGAPPSSYEQYF

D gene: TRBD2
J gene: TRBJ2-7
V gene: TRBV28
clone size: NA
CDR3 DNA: TGTGCCAGCGGGACTAGCGGGAGGACGGACGAGCAGTACTTC
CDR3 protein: CASGTSGRTDEQYF

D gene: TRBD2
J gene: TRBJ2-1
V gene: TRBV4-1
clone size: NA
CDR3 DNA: TGCGCCAGCAGCCAACAGCCGGGACTAGCGGGAGGGCCGTTCTTC
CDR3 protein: CASSQQPGLAGGPFF

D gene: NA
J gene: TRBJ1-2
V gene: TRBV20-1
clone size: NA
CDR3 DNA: TGCAGTGCTAGAGAGGGAGTTAGCTACACCTTC
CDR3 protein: CSAREGVSYTF

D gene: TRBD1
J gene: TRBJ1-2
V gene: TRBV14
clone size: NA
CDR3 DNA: TGTGCCAGCAGCCGAACCGGAGGGGGCGGCTACACCTTC
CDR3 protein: CASSRTGGGGYTF

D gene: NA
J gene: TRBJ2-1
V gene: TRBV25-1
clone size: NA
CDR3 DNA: TGTGCCAGCAGTGACCGGTACAATGAGCAGTTCTTC
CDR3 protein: CASSDRYNEQFF

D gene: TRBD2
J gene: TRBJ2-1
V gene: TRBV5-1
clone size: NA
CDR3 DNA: TGCGCCAGCAGCTTGGAGAGCGGGAGCTCCTACAATGAGCAGTTCTTC
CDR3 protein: CASSLESGSSYNEQFF

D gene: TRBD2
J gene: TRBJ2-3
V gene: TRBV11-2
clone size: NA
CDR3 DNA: TGTGCCAGCAGCGAGGGACTAGCGATGGGAGATACGCAGTATTTT
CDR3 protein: CASSEGLAMGDTQYF